The 5 T cell receptor beta chains presented below share a single source sample, sequenced in a study of T-cell memory formation after mild COVID-19. TCRdb reprocessed the 5' RACE reads via MiXCR and lists one record per CDR3 protein. The sample has tens of thousands of distinct CDR3 sequences; around 21% are singletons. Material for sequencing was PBMCs or a T cell subset sorted from them (not recorded which). The source of these receptors is an adult who had mild COVID-19 (a few samples of this study predate the infection). Cell type and time point are not known.

This chain joins TRBV5-5 and TRBJ1-1, with TRBD1 matching 7 bases. V gave up 5 bases and J gave up 4 bases; unmatched junction bases: 8. Germline V gene lookup returns CDR1 SGHKS and CDR2 YYEKEE (reference sequence). The CDR3 runs 14 residues. DNA of the CDR3: TGTGCCAGCAGTTTGACAGGGATGGGCACTGAAGCTTTCTTT. Protein product: CASSLTGMGTEAFF.

This clonotype occurred many times. The rearrangement links TRBV5-6 to TRBJ2-7, with TRBD1 as a possible D gene (5 bases). Germline-derived CDR1 and CDR2 are SGHDT and YYEEEE. Trimming cost V 4 bases and J 4 bases, with 9 bases left between them. The CDR3 loop spans 12 amino acids. Written as DNA, the CDR3 is TGTGCCAGCAGCCTGACAGATTACGAGCAGTACTTC. Its translation: CASSLTDYEQYF.

In this sample, this clonotype turned up many times. V is TRBV12-3 or TRBV12-4 and J is TRBJ2-7, with a weak D call TRBD1 (5 bases). Trimming pared 2 bases from V and 6 bases from J, leaving 8 bases between. The CDR3 covers 12 residues. The CDR3 region has the DNA TGTGCCAGCAGTTTACAGGGCGGCGAGCAGTACTTC. Residues: CASSLQGGEQYF.

This clonotype was seen a handful of times. The chain recombines TRBV4-1 with TRBJ1-2; TRBD1 matches at 11 bases. Trimming removed 4 bases from V and 8 bases from J; junction bases left unmatched: 6. Germline V lookup: CDR1 MGHRA, CDR2 YSYEKL. CDR3 length: 14 residues. CDR3 residues: CASSLLDRGRGYTF. The DNA for the CDR3 is TGCGCCAGCAGCCTCCTGGACAGGGGGCGCGGCTACACCTTC.

The chain recombines TRBV6-6 with TRBJ1-1; D not certain. CDR3 size: 12 residues. Germline lookup yields CDR1 MNHNY and CDR2 SVGAGI (reference sequence). The V end was cut by 6 bases, the J end by 1 base, with 6 bases between. Written as DNA, the CDR3 is TGTGCCAGCAGGGAGGGGAACACTGAAGCTTTCTTT. Translating it yields CASREGNTEAFF.